The clone carrying this TCR beta chain is labeled medium-sized (0.01 to 0.1%). Its specificity is not known. Live CD3+CD8+TCRalphabeta+ cells were sorted into four subsets by PD-1 and/or TIGIT. The CDR3 sequence is 13 residues long. CDR1 and CDR2 (germline): GTSNPN, SVGIG (reference sequence). Deletions cut 2 bases from V and 4 bases from J, with 11 bases between. This specimen comes from a study of circulating CD8 cells and anti-PD-1 response in melanoma. For the study at large: Patients received intravenous nivolumab, 3 mg/kg, every 2 weeks. Study conclusions and caveats: Patients included both untreated and previously treated individuals. Subset repertoires were largely private at M1, with under 8% shared. PD-1 and DPOS subsets showed similar, higher clonality than DNEG.

The QIAseq Immune Repertoire TCR panel built the libraries from roughly 16 ng of total RNA. MiXCR, run by TCRdb on the reads, gives a single entry per CDR3 protein. The table lists more than 1,000 distinct CDR3 sequences, under 8% of them singletons. This clonotype was sampled from a human donor with melanoma. V is TRBV30 and J is TRBJ1-1, with D uncertain. Material: CD8+ T cells from PBMCs, obtained at baseline or after one month of anti-PD-1 therapy (not recorded which). CDR3 protein: CAWSSPMSTEAFF. The CDR3 coding sequence is TGTGCCTGGAGTTCCCCCATGTCCACTGAAGCTTTCTTT.